Each of the 18 T cell receptor beta chains below was sequenced from the same sample in a study of cytomegalovirus exposure and HLA in healthy donors. PCR amplification relied on 60 Vbeta primers (plus 13 Jbeta primers). TCRdb's table, derived via immunoSEQ multiplex PCR, lists solely in-frame clones and lacks some. The sample records about 120,000 clones, around three quarters being singletons. Sequencing used PBMCs. The receptors shown here come from a man between 18 and 29 years old in good health and CMV-seropositive.

The chain couples TRBV2 to TRBJ1-2, with 10 bases aligning to TRBD1. In germline, CDR1 is SNHLY, CDR2 FYNNEI. The CDR3 spans 15 residues. Trimming at V came to 6 bases and at J to 8 bases, leaving 12 bases not matched to a gene. The CDR3 region is CASRASTGGAGGYTF. The CDR3 DNA sequence: TGTGCCAGCAGGGCCTCGACAGGGGGCGCGGGGGGCTACACCTTC.

V gene TRBV12-5 combines with J gene TRBJ1-2, with TRBD1 as a possible D gene (5 bases). Germline V lookup: CDR1 LGHNT, CDR2 FRNRAP. This CDR3 has 14 residues. V lost 0 bases to trimming and J lost 8 bases, with 13 bases between them. DNA for the CDR3: TGTGCTAGTGGTTTGGTCCTGGGACTCGAAGGCTACACCTTC. This sequence encodes CASGLVLGLEGYTF.

This sequence joins TRBV6-1 and TRBJ2-7; tentative D call: TRBD2 (5 bases). This CDR3 is 15 amino acids long. Trimming stripped 1 base from V and 2 bases from J, with 12 bases between. Germline lookup yields CDR1 MNHNS and CDR2 SASEGT. Here the CDR3 DNA reads TGTGCCAGCAGTGAAGACGAGGGCTCGGCCTACGAGCAGTACTTC. Translated, it gives CASSEDEGSAYEQYF.

A single count supports this clone. The gene calls are TRBV28 and TRBJ1-1; 10 bases are shared with TRBD1. With V trimmed by 7 bases and J by 4 bases, 3 bases remained unmatched. This CDR3 has 13 amino acids. Germline values: CDR1 MDHEN, CDR2 SYDVKM. The CDR3 loop reads CASKDRGGTEAFF. In DNA, the CDR3 is TGTGCCAGCAAGGACAGGGGGGGCACTGAAGCTTTCTTT. Drawing the rest from reference TRBV28 and TRBJ1-1, the complete variable domain is DVKVTQSSRYLVKRTGEKVFLECVQDMDHENMFWYRQDPGLGLRLIYFSYDVKMKEKGDIPEGYSVSREKKERFSLILESASTNQTSMYLCASKDRGGTEAFFGQGTRLTVV.

The rearrangement links TRBV7-9 to TRBJ1-4; 10 nucleotides align to TRBD1. This CDR3 has 14 amino acids. CDR1 SEHNR and CDR2 FQNEAQ come from the germline V gene (reference sequence). Germline trimming cut 5 bases from V and 8 bases from J; bases unmatched to any gene: 5. The CDR3 DNA sequence: TGTGCCAGCAGCAAGGGGACAGGGGTCGAAAAACTGTTTTTT. Residues: CASSKGTGVEKLFF.

The V and J genes are TRBV11-2 and TRBJ1-5; 7 nucleotides agree with TRBD1. This CDR3 is 16 amino acids long. Germline V gives CDR1 SGHAT, CDR2 FQNNGV. V gave up 5 bases and J gave up 2 bases; unmatched junction bases: 9. The CDR3 reads CASSQREGQGNQPQHF. As DNA, the CDR3 is TGTGCCAGCAGCCAAAGGGAAGGACAGGGCAATCAGCCCCAGCATTTT.

The chain employs TRBV18 and TRBJ1-5; no definite D call. This CDR3 is 15 amino acids long. Germline assignment: CDR1 KGHSH and CDR2 LQKENI. V was clipped by 2 bases and J by 1 base, with 9 bases between them. CDR3 DNA sequence: TGTGCCAGCTCACCATGGGGAGGAAGCAATCAGCCCCAGCATTTT. It specifies CASSPWGGSNQPQHF. Combining the CDR3 with reference TRBV18 and TRBJ1-5 gives the whole variable domain NAGVMQNPRHLVRRRGQEARLRCSPMKGHSHVYWYRQLPEEGLKFMVYLQKENIIDESGMPKERFSAEFPKEGPSILRIQQVVRGDSAAYFCASSPWGGSNQPQHFGDGTRLSIL.

The chain carries TRBV6-1 and TRBJ2-3; 12 bases align to TRBD2. With V trimmed by 4 bases and J by 8 bases, 7 bases remained unmatched. The germline V gene has CDR1 MNHNS and CDR2 SASEGT. The CDR3 is made up of 15 amino acids. CDR3 loop: CASSGLASGRATQYF. In nucleotides, the CDR3 is TGTGCCAGCAGTGGATTGGCTAGCGGGAGGGCTACGCAGTATTTT.

The chain couples TRBV5-1 to TRBJ2-2; 7 bases match TRBD1. The germline V gene encodes CDR1 SGHRS and CDR2 YFSETQ. The CDR3 has 16 amino acids. V trimming: 6 bases; J trimming: 5 bases; junction bases outside the gene matches: 13. This CDR3 reads CASNQGDRVGTGELFF. The DNA for the CDR3 is TGCGCCAGCAACCAAGGCGACAGGGTAGGGACCGGGGAGCTGTTTTTT. The full variable domain, its missing parts supplied by reference TRBV5-1 and TRBJ2-2, is KAGVTQTPRYLIKTRGQQVTLSCSPISGHRSVSWYQQTPGQGLQFLFEYFSETQRNKGNFPGRFSGRQFSNSRSEMNVSTLELGDSALYLCASNQGDRVGTGELFFGEGSRLTVL.

V is TRBV6-6 and J is TRBJ1-1; D ambiguous. The germline CDR1 and CDR2 sequences are MNHNY and SVGAGI (reference sequence). CDR3 size: 14 residues. The germline V and J ends were trimmed by 2 bases and 5 bases, with 12 bases remaining between them. CDR3 sequence (DNA): TGTGCCAGCAGTTACCCTGAGGGCTGGACTGAAGCTTTCTTT. Translating it yields CASSYPEGWTEAFF.

The chain carries TRBV9 and TRBJ2-7; tentative D call: TRBD1 (5 bases). The V end lost 0 bases, the J end lost 4 bases, and 14 bases lay between the germline ends. CDR1 is SGDLS, CDR2 YYNGEE, per germline. The CDR3 length is 15 residues. CDR3 in amino acids: CASSVAWTSEYEQYF. CDR3 nucleotide sequence: TGTGCCAGCAGCGTAGCCTGGACAAGTGAGTACGAGCAGTACTTC.

This clone has more than one count but fewer than ten. The chain employs TRBV7-3 and TRBJ2-7; 7 bases fit TRBD2. The V and J ends lost 4 bases and 2 bases, in that order; junction bases with no gene match: 11. The CDR3 is 16 amino acids. Germline V gene data show CDR1 as SGHTA and CDR2 as FQGTGA. As DNA, the CDR3 is TGTGCCAGCAGCTCGACCCCTCTAGCGGAACCCTACGAGCAGTACTTC. Its translation is CASSSTPLAEPYEQYF.

The CDR3 is CASSLGTGGMNTEAFF. In DNA, the CDR3 is TGTGCCAGCAGCCTGGGGACAGGGGGGATGAACACTGAAGCTTTCTTT. V gene TRBV7-8 combines with J gene TRBJ1-1; TRBD1 agrees at 11 bases. In germline, CDR1 is SGHVS, CDR2 FQNEAQ. J was trimmed by 0 bases and V by 5 bases; bases with no gene match: 5. The CDR3 is 16 amino acids.

The chain is built from TRBV27 and TRBJ2-7; 12 nucleotides agree with TRBD1. This CDR3 comprises 15 residues. Trimming cost V 8 bases and J 6 bases; bases outside gene matches: 11. Germline CDR1 reads MNHEY; CDR2 reads SMNVEV (reference sequence). The CDR3, as DNA: TGTGCCAGCGTTAAGTTTGGGACAGGGGGCGCCGAGCAGTACTTC. It specifies CASVKFGTGGAEQYF.

The gene calls are TRBV11-2 and TRBJ2-7; D is possibly TRBD2 (5 bases). The V gene's germline CDR1 is SGHAT and CDR2 FQNNGV. The V end was cut by 2 bases, the J end by 5 bases, with 13 bases between. This CDR3 contains 14 residues. DNA of the CDR3: TGTGCCAGCAGCTTACGGACTGCCCGGGACGAGCAGTACTTC. It yields the protein CASSLRTARDEQYF.

The chain carries TRBV10-2 and TRBJ1-3; 8 bases align to TRBD1. The V gene's germline CDR1 is WSHSY and CDR2 SAAADI. V shed 3 bases, J shed 3 bases, and the junction held 7 bases outside the gene matches. The CDR3 has 16 amino acids. The CDR3 loop is CASSDPGQAGGNTIYF. DNA of the CDR3: TGCGCCAGCAGTGACCCGGGACAGGCGGGTGGAAACACCATATATTTT.

This clone showed up just a few times. The chain has TRBV5-5 and TRBJ2-3; 11 nucleotides align to TRBD2. The V gene end was trimmed by 4 bases and the J gene end by 5 bases; junction bases not matched to a gene: 6. This CDR3 spans 15 amino acids. Germline CDR1 is SGHKS and CDR2 is YYEKEE (reference sequence). CDR3 sequence: CASSPGLAEGDTQYF. The CDR3 coding sequence is TGTGCCAGCAGCCCGGGACTAGCGGAGGGAGATACGCAGTATTTT.

The CDR3: CASSSQGPGELFF. The CDR3 region has the DNA TGTGCCAGCAGCTCGCAGGGCCCCGGGGAGCTGTTTTTT. The chain carries TRBV7-8 and TRBJ2-2; D perhaps matches TRBD1 (5 bases). The ends were cut back, 4 bases at V and 6 bases at J, with 9 bases in the middle. The CDR3 is made up of 13 amino acids. Germline loops: CDR1 SGHVS, CDR2 FQNEAQ.